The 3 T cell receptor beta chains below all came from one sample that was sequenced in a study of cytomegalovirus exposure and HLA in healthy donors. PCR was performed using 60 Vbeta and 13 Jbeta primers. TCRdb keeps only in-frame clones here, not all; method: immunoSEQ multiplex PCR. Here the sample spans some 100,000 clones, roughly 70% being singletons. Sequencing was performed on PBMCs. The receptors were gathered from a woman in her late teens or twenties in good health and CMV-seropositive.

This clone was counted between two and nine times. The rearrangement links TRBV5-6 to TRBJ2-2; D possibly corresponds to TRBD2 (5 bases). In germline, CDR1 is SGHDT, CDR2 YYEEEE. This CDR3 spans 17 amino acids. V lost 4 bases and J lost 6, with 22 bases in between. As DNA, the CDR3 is TGTGCCAGCAGCACCGGAGGACCGCGGCTGCGGGCCGGGGAGCTGTTTTTT. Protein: CASSTGGPRLRAGELFF.

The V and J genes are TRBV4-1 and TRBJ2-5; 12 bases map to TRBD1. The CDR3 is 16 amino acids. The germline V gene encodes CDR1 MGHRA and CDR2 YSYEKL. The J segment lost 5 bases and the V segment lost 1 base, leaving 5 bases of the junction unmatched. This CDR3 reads CASSQAGTGGRETQYF. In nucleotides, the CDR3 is TGCGCCAGCAGCCAAGCCGGGACAGGGGGCAGGGAGACCCAGTACTTC.

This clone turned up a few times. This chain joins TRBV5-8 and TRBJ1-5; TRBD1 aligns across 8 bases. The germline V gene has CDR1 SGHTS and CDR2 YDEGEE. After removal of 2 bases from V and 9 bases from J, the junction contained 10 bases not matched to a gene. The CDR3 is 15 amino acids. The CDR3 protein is CASSFENRGTWPQHF. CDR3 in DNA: TGTGCCAGCAGCTTCGAGAACAGGGGGACTTGGCCCCAGCATTTT.